This TCR beta chain was captured by sequencing in a study of T cell clonotyping in hematopoietic cell transplantation. Study-wide findings and caveats: Cells were unsorted, so CD4 and CD8 contributions were not separated.

Time point given: recipient sample about 28 days before transplant, after cytoreduction. Here immunoSEQ multiplex PCR was the method, and the copy in TCRdb shows in-frame clones only, minus some. The sample carries approximately 46,000 clones, 85% to 90% recorded once. Of note for this clone: The target antigen is unknown.

V was clipped by 10 bases and J by 6 bases, with 19 bases between them. There are 13 residues in the CDR3. Germline V gene sequence: CDR1 MNHEY, CDR2 SMNVEV (reference sequence). The sequence came from a man in his fifties or sixties with biphenotypic leukemia. Some clones in this sample may be carry-over from other donors' samples. The source material was peripheral blood mononuclear cells, sampled before stem cell transplant. J is TRBJ2-7 and V is TRBV27; D remains ambiguous. The CDR3 DNA reads TGTGCCACCTCAGTTTCGTCCAGCCTCGAGCAGTACTTC. Translated: CATSVSSSLEQYF.